This T cell receptor (beta chain) was retrieved from a study of blood T cell repertoires in COVID-19. Study-wide context: Samples representing acute and convalescent COVID-19 were sourced from the United States, Italy and Spain. The cDNA or gDNA used as material had been derived from T cells, B-cell-depleted T cells, or PBMCs.

TCRdb's copy holds only in-frame clones and misses some; the assay was immunoSEQ multiplex PCR. The table lists around 300,000 clones, approximately 91% of them singletons. The CDR3 runs 13 residues. Trimming stripped 0 bases from V and 12 bases from J, with 13 bases between. CDR1 is SNHLY and CDR2 is FYNNEI in the germline V gene. This TCR derives from a man aged 45-60 years with acute or convalescent COVID-19. The gene calls are TRBV2 and TRBJ2-3, with D possibly TRBD2 on 6 matching bases. The sequenced sample was peripheral blood. This chain's CDR3 is CASSEARDSTQYF. CDR3 DNA sequence: TGTGCCAGCAGTGAAGCCCGGGACTCCACCCAGTATTTT.